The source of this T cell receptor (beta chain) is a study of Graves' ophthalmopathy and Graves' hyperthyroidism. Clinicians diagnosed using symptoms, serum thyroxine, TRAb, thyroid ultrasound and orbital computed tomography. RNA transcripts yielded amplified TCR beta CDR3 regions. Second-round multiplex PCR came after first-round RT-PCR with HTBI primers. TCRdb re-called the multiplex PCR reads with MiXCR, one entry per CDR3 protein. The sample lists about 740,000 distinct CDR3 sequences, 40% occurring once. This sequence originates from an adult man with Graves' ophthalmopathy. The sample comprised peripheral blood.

CDR3: CASSFGTGRYGYTF. The CDR3 region has the DNA TGTGCCAGCAGCTTCGGGACAGGGAGGTATGGCTACACCTTC. The chain couples TRBV11-2 to TRBJ1-2; 9 positions match TRBD1. Losses at the gene ends were 3 bases for V and 5 bases for J; bases not matched to a gene: 4. Germline V gives CDR1 SGHAT, CDR2 FQNNGV. CDR3 length equals 14 residues.